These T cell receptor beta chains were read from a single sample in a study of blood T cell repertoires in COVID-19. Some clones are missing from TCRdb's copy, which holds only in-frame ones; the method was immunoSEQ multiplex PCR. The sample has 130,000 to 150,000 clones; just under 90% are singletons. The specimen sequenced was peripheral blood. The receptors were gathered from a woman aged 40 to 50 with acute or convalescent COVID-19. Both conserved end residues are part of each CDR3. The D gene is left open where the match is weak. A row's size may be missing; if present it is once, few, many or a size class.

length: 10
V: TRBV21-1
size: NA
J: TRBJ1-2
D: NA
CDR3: CASSPFPYTF
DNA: TGTGCCAGCAGCCCCTTTCCTTACACCTTC

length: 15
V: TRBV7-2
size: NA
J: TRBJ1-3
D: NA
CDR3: CASSLGPSSGNTIYF
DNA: TGTGCCAGCAGCCTGGGGCCGAGCTCTGGAAACACCATATATTTT

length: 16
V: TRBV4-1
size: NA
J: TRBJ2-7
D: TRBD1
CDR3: CASSQSWTGGSYEQYF
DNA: TGCGCCAGCAGCCAATCTTGGACAGGGGGCTCCTACGAGCAGTACTTC

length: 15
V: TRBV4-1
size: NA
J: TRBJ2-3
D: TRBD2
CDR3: CASSPTSGPTDTQYF
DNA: TGCGCCAGCAGCCCGACTAGCGGGCCTACAGATACGCAGTATTTT

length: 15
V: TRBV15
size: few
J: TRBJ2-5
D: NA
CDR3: CATSRDILASETQYF
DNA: TGTGCCACCAGCAGAGATATACTAGCTTCGGAGACCCAGTACTTC

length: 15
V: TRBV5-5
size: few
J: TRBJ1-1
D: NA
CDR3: CASSQWQGMNTEAFF
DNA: TGTGCCAGCAGCCAGTGGCAGGGGATGAACACTGAAGCTTTCTTT

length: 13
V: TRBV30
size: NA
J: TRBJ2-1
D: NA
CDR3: CARDHLRGDEQFF
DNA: TGTGCCCGTGACCATCTCAGGGGGGATGAGCAGTTCTTC

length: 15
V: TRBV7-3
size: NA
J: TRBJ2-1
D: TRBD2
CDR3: CASSLGLAGGNEQFF
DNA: TGTGCCAGCAGCTTGGGACTAGCGGGGGGGAATGAGCAGTTCTTC

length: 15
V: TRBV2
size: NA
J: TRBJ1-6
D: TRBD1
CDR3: CASSATGNHNSPLHF
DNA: TGTGCCAGCAGCGCGACAGGGAATCATAATTCACCCCTCCACTTT

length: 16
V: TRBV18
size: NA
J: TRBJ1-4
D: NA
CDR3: CASSQSWGRDSEKLFF
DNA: TGTGCCAGCTCCCAAAGTTGGGGCAGGGACTCGGAAAAACTGTTTTTT

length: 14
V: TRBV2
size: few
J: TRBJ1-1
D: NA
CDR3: CASRGAIRNTEAFF
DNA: TGTGCCAGCAGGGGGGCAATCCGGAACACTGAAGCTTTCTTT

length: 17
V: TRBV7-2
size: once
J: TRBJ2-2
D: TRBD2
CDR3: CASSPRPSGRGAGELFF
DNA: TGTGCCAGCAGCCCCCGGCCTAGCGGGCGCGGGGCCGGGGAGCTGTTTTTT

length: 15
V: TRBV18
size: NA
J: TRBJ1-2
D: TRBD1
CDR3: CASSPNTGGVNGYTF
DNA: TGTGCCAGCTCACCAAATACAGGGGGCGTGAATGGCTACACCTTC

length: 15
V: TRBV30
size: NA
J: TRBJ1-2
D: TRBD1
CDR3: CAWSVLGQGAYGYTF
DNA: TGTGCCTGGAGTGTACTTGGCCAGGGGGCCTATGGCTACACCTTC

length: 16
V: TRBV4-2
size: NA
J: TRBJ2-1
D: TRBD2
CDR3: CASSLGGGLAGDEQFF
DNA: TGTGCCAGCAGCCTAGGGGGGGGGCTAGCGGGAGATGAGCAGTTCTTC

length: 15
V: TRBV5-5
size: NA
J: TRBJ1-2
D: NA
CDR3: CASSLYPGASYGYTF
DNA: TGTGCCAGCAGCTTGTATCCAGGGGCGAGCTATGGCTACACCTTC

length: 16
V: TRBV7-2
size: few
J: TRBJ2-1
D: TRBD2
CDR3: CASSPPGLAGLNEQFF
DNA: TGTGCCAGCAGCCCTCCTGGACTAGCGGGGCTCAATGAGCAGTTCTTC

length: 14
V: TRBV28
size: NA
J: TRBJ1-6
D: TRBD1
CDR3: CASSLPTTGTPLHF
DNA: TGTGCCAGCAGCCTCCCCACGACAGGGACACCCCTCCACTTT

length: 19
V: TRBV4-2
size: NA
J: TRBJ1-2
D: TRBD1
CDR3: CASSPPRWEGQALLYGYTF
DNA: TGTGCCAGCAGCCCCCCCCGTTGGGAAGGACAGGCCTTACTCTATGGCTACACCTTC

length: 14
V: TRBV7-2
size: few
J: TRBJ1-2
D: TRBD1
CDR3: CASSLAPGGYGYTF
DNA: TGTGCCAGCAGCTTAGCCCCAGGGGGCTATGGCTACACCTTC

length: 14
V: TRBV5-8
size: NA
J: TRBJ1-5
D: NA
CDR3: CASSFRESWQPQHF
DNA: TGTGCCAGCAGCTTTAGGGAGTCGTGGCAGCCCCAGCATTTT

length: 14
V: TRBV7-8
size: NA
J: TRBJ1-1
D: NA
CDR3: CASSLPGGDTEAFF
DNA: TGTGCCAGCAGCTTACCGGGGGGAGACACTGAAGCTTTCTTT

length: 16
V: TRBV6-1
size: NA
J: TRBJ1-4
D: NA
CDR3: CASSATPEGGNEKLFF
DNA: TGTGCCAGCAGTGCCACACCCGAGGGTGGTAATGAAAAACTGTTTTTT

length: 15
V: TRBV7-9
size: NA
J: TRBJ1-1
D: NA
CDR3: CASRHKDRLGAEAFF
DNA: TGTGCCAGCAGGCATAAGGACAGACTGGGGGCTGAAGCTTTCTTT

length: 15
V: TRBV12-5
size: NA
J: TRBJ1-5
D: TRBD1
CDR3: CASGLGQAFSQPQHF
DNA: TGTGCTAGTGGTCTGGGACAGGCCTTTAGTCAGCCCCAGCATTTT

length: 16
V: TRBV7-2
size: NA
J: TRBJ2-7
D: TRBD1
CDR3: CASGSSRDRAYYEQYF
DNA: TGTGCCAGCGGGTCTTCCCGGGACAGGGCCTACTACGAGCAGTACTTC

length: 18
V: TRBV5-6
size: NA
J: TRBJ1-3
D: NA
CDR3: CASSSTASLLSSGNTIYF
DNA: TGTGCCAGCAGTTCGACAGCTTCCCTTTTAAGCTCTGGAAACACCATATATTTT

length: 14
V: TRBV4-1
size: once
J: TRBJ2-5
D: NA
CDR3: CASSQGGMGETQYF
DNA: TGCGCCAGCAGCCAAGGGGGCATGGGAGAGACCCAGTACTTC

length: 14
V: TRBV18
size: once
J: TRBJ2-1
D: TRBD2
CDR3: CASSPSGRDNEQFF
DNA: TGTGCCAGCTCCCCTAGCGGGAGAGACAATGAGCAGTTCTTC

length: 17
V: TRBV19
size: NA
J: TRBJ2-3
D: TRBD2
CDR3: CASSIRGLAGGPDTQYF
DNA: TGTGCCAGTAGTATAAGGGGACTAGCGGGAGGACCAGATACGCAGTATTTT

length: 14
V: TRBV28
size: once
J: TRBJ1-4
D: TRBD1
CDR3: CASSLGQGNEKLFF
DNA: TGTGCCAGCAGTCTGGGACAGGGTAATGAAAAACTGTTTTTT

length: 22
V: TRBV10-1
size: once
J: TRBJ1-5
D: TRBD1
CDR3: CASSERGSTTGTGTYSNQPQHF
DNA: TGCGCCAGCAGTGAGAGGGGGTCAACCACCGGGACAGGGACGTATAGCAATCAGCCCCAGCATTTT

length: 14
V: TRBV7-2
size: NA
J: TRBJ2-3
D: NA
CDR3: CASSPHREGGTQYF
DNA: TGTGCCAGCAGCCCACACAGGGAAGGGGGTACGCAGTATTTT

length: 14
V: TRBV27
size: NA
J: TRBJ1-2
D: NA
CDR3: CASSLLGRTDGYTF
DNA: TGTGCCAGCAGTTTATTAGGAAGGACAGATGGCTACACCTTC

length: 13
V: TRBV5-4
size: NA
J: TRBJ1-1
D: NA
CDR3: CASRTRIGTEAFF
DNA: TGTGCCAGCAGGACTAGAATAGGGACTGAAGCTTTCTTT

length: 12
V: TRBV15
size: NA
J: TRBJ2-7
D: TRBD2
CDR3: CATSKGSGRGHF
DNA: TGTGCCACCAGCAAAGGTAGCGGGAGAGGGCACTTC

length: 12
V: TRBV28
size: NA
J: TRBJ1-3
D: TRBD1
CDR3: CASSLRTGTIYF
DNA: TGTGCCAGCAGTCTCCGGACAGGGACCATATATTTT

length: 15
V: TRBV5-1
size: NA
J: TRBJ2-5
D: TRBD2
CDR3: CASSLARRERETQYF
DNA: TGCGCCAGCAGCTTGGCCAGGCGGGAGAGGGAGACCCAGTACTTC

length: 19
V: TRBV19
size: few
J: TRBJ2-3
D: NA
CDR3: CASSIAAGSGELSTDTQYF
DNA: TGTGCCAGTAGTATAGCGGCGGGTTCGGGAGAGCTGAGCACAGATACGCAGTATTTT

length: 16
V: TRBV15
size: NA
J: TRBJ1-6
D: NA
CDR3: CATSRGVRDTSSPLHF
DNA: TGTGCCACCAGCAGAGGCGTCCGGGACACATCTTCACCCCTCCACTTT

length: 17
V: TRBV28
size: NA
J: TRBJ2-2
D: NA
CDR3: CASSPYFSVPFSGELFF
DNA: TGTGCCAGCAGCCCTTACTTTAGTGTACCCTTCTCCGGGGAGCTGTTTTTT

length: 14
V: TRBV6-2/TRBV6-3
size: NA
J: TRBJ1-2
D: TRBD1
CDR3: CASSPLDRDYGYTF
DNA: TGTGCCAGCAGCCCCCTTGACAGGGATTATGGCTACACCTTC

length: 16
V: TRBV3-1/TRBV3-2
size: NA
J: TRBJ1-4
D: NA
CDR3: CASSQASDRSVKKLFF
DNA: TGTGCCAGCAGCCAAGCGTCCGACAGGTCGGTCAAAAAACTGTTTTTT

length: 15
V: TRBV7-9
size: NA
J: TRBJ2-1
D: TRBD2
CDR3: CASTNPGLAGNEQFF
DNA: TGTGCCAGCACCAATCCGGGACTAGCGGGCAATGAGCAGTTCTTC

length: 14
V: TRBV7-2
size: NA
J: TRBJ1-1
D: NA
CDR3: CASSMSRANTEAFF
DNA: TGTGCCAGCAGCATGAGCAGGGCGAACACTGAAGCTTTCTTT

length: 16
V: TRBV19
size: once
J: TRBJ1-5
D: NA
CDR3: CASNLRQDNSNQPQHF
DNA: TGTGCCAGTAACCTTCGACAGGACAATAGCAATCAGCCCCAGCATTTT